What follows describes a single T cell receptor (beta chain). The target of this receptor is not known. Qualities for individual bases were not recorded, and no much larger clone is one base off. The cysteine opens and the phenylalanine closes a CDR3 of 14 amino acids. Of the read, only the CDR3 DNA is kept; its 42 bases are in frame from base 1. CDR1 and CDR2 were assigned from the germline V gene as LGHNT and FRNRAP. After removal of 7 bases from V and 0 bases from J, the junction retains 5 bases not matched to a gene. TCRbeta CDR3 regions were amplified from genomic DNA using the immunoSEQ Assay, a bias-controlled multiplex PCR. The study's own analysis went as follows. The number of nucleated cells in each sample was estimated by amplification of reference gene primers within the assay. Sequence reads were collapsed and filtered to measure the absolute abundance of every unique TCRbeta CDR3 rearrangement. Productive Simpson clonality was computed per sample as the square root of Simpson's diversity index over productive rearrangements. TCRdb provides this immuneACCESS table in a form limited to in-frame rearrangements. Some clones are lacking; in checked studies, under half of them reflect an unresolved V gene, and why the rest are absent is not known. V, J and clone size reflect that table, while D and trimming were determined from the DNA. The table for this sample lists roughly 670,000 clones; just under 90% of them were counted only once. The ten biggest clones cover roughly 0.25% of the sample.

Whole blood was collected in K2EDTA tubes by collaborating institutions according to the institutions' own protocols. For TCRbeta analysis, collaborator samples were shipped as frozen whole blood, as isolated PBMCs, or as DNA extracted from either sample type. This sample is drawn from a study of blood T cell repertoires in COVID-19 (dated by TCRdb to the early 2020s). Regarding the complete study: The collaborator samples originated in the United States, Italy and Spain and spanned the acute and convalescent phases of COVID-19. The samples were drawn from the first 160 participants of the ongoing ImmuneRACE study and from 1,254 subjects provided by 6 global collaborators. The sample metadata nearly always contained a de-identified subject ID, COVID-19 status, age in years and sex. The material from the prospective study consisted of cDNA or gDNA derived from T cells, B-cell-depleted T cells, or PBMCs. The repertoires were released in a freely available public database meant as a resource for research on the immune response to SARS-CoV-2. HLA class I and class II types, where available, came from metadata supplied by the sample provider rather than from assay-based typing. The dataset comprised deeply sampled blood TCRbeta repertoires from subjects exposed to, actively infected with, or recovered from COVID-19. Study-wide conclusions, independent of this receptor: Clinical and demographic metadata were provided uncurated, with the amount varying by source and participant.

This receptor was identified in a woman younger than 30 with acute or convalescent COVID-19. Sequenced material: peripheral blood. The chain couples TRBV12-5 to TRBJ1-1; 7 central bases correspond to TRBD1. The CDR3 has the sequence CASATTGMNTEAFF. In nucleotide form, the sequence is TGTGCTAGTGCCACGACAGGGATGAACACTGAAGCTTTCTTT. Extended through the reference TRBV12-5 and TRBJ1-1 proteins, this CDR3 yields the full variable domain: DARVTQTPRHKVTEMGQEVTMRCQPILGHNTVFWYRQTMMQGLELLAYFRNRAPLDDSGMPKDRFSAEMPDATLATLKIQPSEPRDSAVYFCASATTGMNTEAFFGQGTRLTVV.